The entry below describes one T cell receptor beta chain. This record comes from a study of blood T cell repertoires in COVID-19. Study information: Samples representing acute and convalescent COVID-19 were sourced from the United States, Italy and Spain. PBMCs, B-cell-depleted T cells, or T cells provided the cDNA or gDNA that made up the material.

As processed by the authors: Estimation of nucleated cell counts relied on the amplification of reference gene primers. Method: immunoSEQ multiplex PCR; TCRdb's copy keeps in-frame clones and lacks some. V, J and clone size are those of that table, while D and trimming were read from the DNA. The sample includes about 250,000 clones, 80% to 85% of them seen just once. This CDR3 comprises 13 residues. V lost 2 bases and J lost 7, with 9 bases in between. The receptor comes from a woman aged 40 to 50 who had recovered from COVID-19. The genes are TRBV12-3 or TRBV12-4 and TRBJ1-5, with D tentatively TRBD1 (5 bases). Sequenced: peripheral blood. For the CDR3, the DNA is TGTGCCAGCAGTTTACAGGGTCACCAGCCCCAGCATTTT. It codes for CASSLQGHQPQHF.